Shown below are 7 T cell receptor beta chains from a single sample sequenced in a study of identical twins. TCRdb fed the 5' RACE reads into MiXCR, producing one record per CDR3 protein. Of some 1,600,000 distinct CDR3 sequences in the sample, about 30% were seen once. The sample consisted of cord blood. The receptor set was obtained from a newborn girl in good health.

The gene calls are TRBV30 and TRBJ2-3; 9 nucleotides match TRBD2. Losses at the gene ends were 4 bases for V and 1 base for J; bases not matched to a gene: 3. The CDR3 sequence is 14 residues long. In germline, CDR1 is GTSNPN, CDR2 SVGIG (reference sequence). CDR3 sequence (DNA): TGTGCCTGGAAGGCTAGCGGGGGCACAGATACGCAGTATTTT. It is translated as CAWKASGGTDTQYF.

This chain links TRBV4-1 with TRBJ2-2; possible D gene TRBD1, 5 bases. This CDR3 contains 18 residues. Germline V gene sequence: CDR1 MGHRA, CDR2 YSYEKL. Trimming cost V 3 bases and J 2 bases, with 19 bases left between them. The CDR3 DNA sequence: TGCGCCAGCAGCCATCTTTGTCTGGGGCAGCCAAACACCGGGGAGCTGTTTTTT. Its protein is CASSHLCLGQPNTGELFF.

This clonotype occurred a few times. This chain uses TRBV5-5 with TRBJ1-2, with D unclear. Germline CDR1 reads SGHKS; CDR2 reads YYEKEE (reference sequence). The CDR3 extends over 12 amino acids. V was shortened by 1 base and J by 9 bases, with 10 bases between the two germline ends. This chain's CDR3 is CASSLMHRSYTF. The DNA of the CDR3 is TGTGCCAGCAGCTTGATGCACAGAAGCTACACCTTC.

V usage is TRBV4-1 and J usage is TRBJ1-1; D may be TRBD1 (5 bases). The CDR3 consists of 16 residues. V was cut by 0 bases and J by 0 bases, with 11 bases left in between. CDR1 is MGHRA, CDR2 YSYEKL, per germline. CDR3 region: CASSQDLGVVNTEAFF. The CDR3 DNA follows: TGCGCCAGCAGCCAAGATCTAGGGGTTGTGAACACTGAAGCTTTCTTT.

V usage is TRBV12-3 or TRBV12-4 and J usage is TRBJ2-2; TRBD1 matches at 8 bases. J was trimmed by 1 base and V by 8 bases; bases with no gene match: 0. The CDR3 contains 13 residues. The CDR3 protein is CASGTGNTGELFF. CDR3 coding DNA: TGTGCCAGCGGGACAGGGAACACCGGGGAGCTGTTTTTT.

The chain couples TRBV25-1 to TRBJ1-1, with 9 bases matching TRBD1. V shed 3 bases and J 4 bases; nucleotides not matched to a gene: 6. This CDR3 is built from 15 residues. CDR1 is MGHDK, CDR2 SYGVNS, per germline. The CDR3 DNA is TGTGCCAGCAGTGACCCCGGGACAGGGCCCACTGAAGCTTTCTTT. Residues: CASSDPGTGPTEAFF.

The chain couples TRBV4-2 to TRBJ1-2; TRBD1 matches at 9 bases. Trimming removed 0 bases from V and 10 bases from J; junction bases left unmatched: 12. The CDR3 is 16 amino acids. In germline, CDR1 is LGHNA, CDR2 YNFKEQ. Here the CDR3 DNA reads TGTGCCAGCAGCCAAGATGCCGGGACAGGGAAAAAGAACTACACCTTC. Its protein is CASSQDAGTGKKNYTF.